These T cell receptor beta chains were read from a single sample in a study of radiotherapy plus CTLA-4 blockade in lung cancer. Assay: immunoSEQ multiplex PCR; the TCRdb copy retains only in-frame clones and omits some. The sample contains over 100,000 clones, over 80% of which appear only once. The sample consisted of peripheral blood, taken from a patient treated with radiotherapy plus ipilimumab. The origin of the receptors is a human donor with non-small cell lung cancer that progressed on radiotherapy plus ipilimumab. CDR3s include the opening cysteine and the closing phenylalanine or tryptophan. A D gene is named only where the DNA matches it firmly. The listing skips clone size in some rows; elsewhere it reads once, few, many or a size class.

d_call j_call v_call clone_size cdr3_nt cdr3_aa
TRBD1 TRBJ2-2 TRBV15 . TGTGCCACCAGCAGAGATGGCAGGGGGCGACCCGGGGAGCTGTTTTTT CATSRDGRGRPGELFF
. TRBJ2-1 TRBV6-5 . TGTGCCAGCAGTGACGTCCTAAGGGGGAGTGAGCAGTTCTTC CASSDVLRGSEQFF
. TRBJ1-2 TRBV7-7 . TGTGCTAGCAGCTTAGACGGGCAGGGGAGGGGTAACTATGGCTACACCTTC CASSLDGQGRGNYGYTF
TRBD2 TRBJ2-7 TRBV6-6 . TGTGCCAGCAGTTACCTCGGGCTAGCGGCCGCCTACGAGCAGTACTTC CASSYLGLAAAYEQYF
TRBD2 TRBJ2-5 TRBV6-6 . TGTGCCAGCAGACCCGGACTAGCGGGACTCGTCCAGTACTTC CASRPGLAGLVQYF
. TRBJ2-1 TRBV25-1 . TGTGCCAGCAGTGCGGACGAAGTCGGCAATGAGCAGTTCTTC CASSADEVGNEQFF
. TRBJ1-5 TRBV18 . TGTGCCAGCTCACGGTCAGAGAATCAGCCCCAGCATTTT CASSRSENQPQHF
TRBD2 TRBJ2-2 TRBV5-1 . TGCGCCAGCAGCCCCCTTAGCGGGAGGGGTACCGGGGAGCTGTTTTTT CASSPLSGRGTGELFF
TRBD1 TRBJ2-3 TRBV6-5 . TGTGCCAGCAGTTCCATGGGACAGGGGGCGACAGATACGCAGTATTTT CASSSMGQGATDTQYF
TRBD1 TRBJ2-3 TRBV29-1 once TGCAGCGTTGGACAGGGTGGAGATACGCAGTATTTT CSVGQGGDTQYF
. TRBJ2-7 TRBV7-9 . TGTGCCAGCAGCTCCTCTACCCGATACTACGAGCAGTACTTC CASSSSTRYYEQYF
TRBD2 TRBJ2-1 TRBV10-3 . TGTGCCATCAGTGACTCGGGACTAGCGGGGTACAATGAGCAGTTCTTC CAISDSGLAGYNEQFF
TRBD2 TRBJ2-7 TRBV6-5 . TGTGCCAGCAGTTCCCAACAACTAGCGGGGTCCTACGAGCAGTACTTC CASSSQQLAGSYEQYF
. TRBJ2-5 TRBV18 . TGTGCCAGCTCACCCTCCCAAGAGACCCAGTACTTC CASSPSQETQYF
. TRBJ1-5 TRBV6-1 . TGTGCCAGCCGCCTCGGCCAAAATAGCAATCAGCCCCAGCATTTT CASRLGQNSNQPQHF
. TRBJ2-1 TRBV5-1 . TGCGCCAGCAGCTTGGGGAGCGCAGCGTACAATGAGCAGTTCTTC CASSLGSAAYNEQFF
. TRBJ1-1 TRBV9 . TGTGCCAGCAGCGTAGTCGGCGCCGTGGAGACTGAAGCTTTCTTT CASSVVGAVETEAFF
TRBD1 TRBJ2-6 TRBV5-1 . TGCGCCAGCAGCTACGGGACAGGGGTCAACGTCCTGACTTTC CASSYGTGVNVLTF
. TRBJ2-7 TRBV6-1 . TGTGCCAGCAGCGCAGGGGATCCCTACGAGCAGTACTTC CASSAGDPYEQYF
TRBD2 TRBJ2-7 TRBV6-1 once TGTGCCAGCAGTGAAGCCCTAGCGGGAGCCTACGAGCAGTACTTC CASSEALAGAYEQYF
. TRBJ2-5 TRBV2 . TGTGCCAGCAGTGAATTCATGGGGCTGGAGACCCAGTACTTC CASSEFMGLETQYF
. TRBJ2-7 TRBV4-1 . TGCGCCAGCAGCCATACCGGTCCAGGGGCTGAGCAGTACTTC CASSHTGPGAEQYF
TRBD2 TRBJ2-1 TRBV4-3 . TGCGCCAGCAGCCTTGATAACCTAGCGGGAGGATACAATGAGCAGTTCTTC CASSLDNLAGGYNEQFF
. TRBJ1-3 TRBV18 . TGTGCCAGCTCATCTGACAGATCCTCTGGAAACACCATATATTTT CASSSDRSSGNTIYF
. TRBJ2-2 TRBV7-8 . TGTGCCAGCAGCCCGGACCTCACCGGGGAGCTGTTTTTT CASSPDLTGELFF
. TRBJ1-4 TRBV15 once TGTGCCACCACCTCCAAGGCCCACCAAAAAGGGTTTTTT CATTSKAHQKGFF
TRBD2 TRBJ2-1 TRBV5-1 . TGCGCCAGCAGCGCGGGACTAGCGGGGTACAATGAGCAGTTCTTC CASSAGLAGYNEQFF
. TRBJ1-3 TRBV6-6 . TGTGCCAGCAGTCGTCCCCCCGACAGAGGAAACACCATATATTTT CASSRPPDRGNTIYF
TRBD1 TRBJ2-3 TRBV11-2 few TGTGCCAGCAGCTTCCGGGGACAGGATACGCAGTATTTT CASSFRGQDTQYF
. TRBJ1-1 TRBV7-2 . TGTGCCAGCAGCTTTCCCCGGTGGGGGGGGACTGAAGCTTTCTTT CASSFPRWGGTEAFF
. TRBJ2-5 TRBV7-3 few TGTGCCAGCAGCCCCCGGGCCGGGGAGACCCAGTACTTC CASSPRAGETQYF
. TRBJ2-3 TRBV4-2 . TGTGCCAGCAGGAGAGCACAGTTCACAGATACGCAGTATTTT CASRRAQFTDTQYF
TRBD2 TRBJ2-2 TRBV5-4 . TGTGCCAGCAGCGCGGGGACTAGCGGACTTCTGAACACCGGGGAGCTGTTTTTT CASSAGTSGLLNTGELFF
TRBD2 TRBJ2-3 TRBV5-4 . TGTGCCAGCAGCACTACTAGCGGCACAGATACGCAGTATTTT CASSTTSGTDTQYF
. TRBJ2-7 TRBV2 . TGTGCCAGCAGTGATCCGGCGCAGGGCTACGAGCAGTACTTC CASSDPAQGYEQYF
TRBD2 TRBJ2-7 TRBV11-2 . TGTGCCAGCAGCTTAGATCGACGTCATGGCGGGGGAAGCTCCTACGAGCAGTACTTC CASSLDRRHGGGSSYEQYF
TRBD2 TRBJ2-7 TRBV29-1 . TGCAGCGTTGCAACTCAGGGAGGGCCCTACGAGCAGTACTTC CSVATQGGPYEQYF
TRBD2 TRBJ2-1 TRBV30 . TGTGCCTGGAGGAGGACTAGGGACGAGCAGTTCTTC CAWRRTRDEQFF
. TRBJ1-5 TRBV9 . TGTGCCAGCAGCGTATACCCCACTTTTGATCAGCCCCAGCATTTT CASSVYPTFDQPQHF
. TRBJ1-3 TRBV18 few TGTGCCAGCTCACCACAGGGATCTGGAAACACCATATATTTT CASSPQGSGNTIYF
. TRBJ1-1 TRBV28 . TGTGCCAGCAGAACCCCAGGGTGGAACACTGAAGCTTTCTTT CASRTPGWNTEAFF
TRBD2 TRBJ2-1 TRBV18 . TGTGCCAGCTCACCCCAGGGCGGGAGAGTATACAATGAGCAGTTCTTC CASSPQGGRVYNEQFF